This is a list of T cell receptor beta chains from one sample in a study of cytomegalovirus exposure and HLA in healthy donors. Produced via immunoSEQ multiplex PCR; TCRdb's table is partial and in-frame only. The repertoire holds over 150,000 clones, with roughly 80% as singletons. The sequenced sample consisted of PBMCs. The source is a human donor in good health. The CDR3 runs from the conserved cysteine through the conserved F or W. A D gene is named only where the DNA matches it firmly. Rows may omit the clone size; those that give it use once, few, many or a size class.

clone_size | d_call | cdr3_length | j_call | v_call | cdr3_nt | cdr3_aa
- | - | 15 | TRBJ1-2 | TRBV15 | TGTGCCACCAGCAGAGAGGGGCGGATATTAGATGGCTACACCTTC | CATSREGRILDGYTF
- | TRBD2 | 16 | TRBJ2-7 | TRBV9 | TGTGCCAGCAGCGTAGGGACTAGCGGGGACTCCTACGAGCAGTACTTC | CASSVGTSGDSYEQYF
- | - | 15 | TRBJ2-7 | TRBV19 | TGTGCCAGTAGTACGGCGGCGGGGAGCTCCTACGAGCAGTACTTC | CASSTAAGSSYEQYF
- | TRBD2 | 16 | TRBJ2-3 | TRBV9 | TGTGCCAGCAGCCCACACGGACTAGGTAGCACAGATACGCAGTATTTT | CASSPHGLGSTDTQYF
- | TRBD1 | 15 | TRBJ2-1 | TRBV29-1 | TGCAGCGTTCGACAGGGGTACGGGTCCTACAATGAGCAGTTCTTC | CSVRQGYGSYNEQFF
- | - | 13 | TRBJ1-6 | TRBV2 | TGTGCCGGGGGGGGACCAGCGAATTCACCCCTCCACTTT | CAGGGPANSPLHF
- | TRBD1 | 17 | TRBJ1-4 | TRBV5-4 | TGTGCCAGCAGTACGCCGGGACAGGGGTTGACTAATGAAAAACTGTTTTTT | CASSTPGQGLTNEKLFF
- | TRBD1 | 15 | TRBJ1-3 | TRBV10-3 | TGTGCCATCAGTAGGACAGGGATATCTGGAAACACCATATATTTT | CAISRTGISGNTIYF
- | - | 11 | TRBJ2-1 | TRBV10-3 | TGTGCCGTACTCATTTTCAATGAGCAGTTCTTC | CAVLIFNEQFF
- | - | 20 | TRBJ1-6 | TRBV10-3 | TGTGCCATCAGTGCTTATAAGTTACAGGTTGGAAGCTCCTATAATTCACCCCTCCACTTT | CAISAYKLQVGSSYNSPLHF
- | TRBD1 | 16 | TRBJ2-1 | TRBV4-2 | TGTGCCAGCAGCCAAGATGGACAGGGGCTCAACAATGAGCAGTTCTTC | CASSQDGQGLNNEQFF
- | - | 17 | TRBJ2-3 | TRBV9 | TGTGCCAGCAGCGTAGGACGCGTCACCGGCGGCGCAGATACGCAGTATTTT | CASSVGRVTGGADTQYF
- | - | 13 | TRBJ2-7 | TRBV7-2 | TGTGCCAGCAGCCGAGGGGGGGCCTACGAGCAGTACTTC | CASSRGGAYEQYF
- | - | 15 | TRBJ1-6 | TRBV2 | TGTGCCAGCAGTGAGGACAGCCTGACCCATTCACCCCTCCACTTT | CASSEDSLTHSPLHF
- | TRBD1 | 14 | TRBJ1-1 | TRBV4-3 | TGCGCCAGCAGCTGGGGACAGGGCGGAACTGAAGCTTTCTTT | CASSWGQGGTEAFF
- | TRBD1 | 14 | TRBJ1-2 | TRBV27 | TGTGCCAGCAGCCCAGGGGGCGCGGGCTATGGCTACACCTTC | CASSPGGAGYGYTF
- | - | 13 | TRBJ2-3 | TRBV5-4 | TGTGCCAGCAGCTCCCCCTCGGTCGGTACGCAGTATTTT | CASSSPSVGTQYF
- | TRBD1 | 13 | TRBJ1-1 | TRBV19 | TGTGCCACCAAGGGACAGGAGAACACTGAAGCTTTCTTT | CATKGQENTEAFF
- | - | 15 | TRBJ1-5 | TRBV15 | TGTGCCACCAGCAGAGACCTAGTGGAGAATCAGCCCCAGCATTTT | CATSRDLVENQPQHF
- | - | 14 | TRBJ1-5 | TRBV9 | TGTGCCAGCAGCGCAGGACACGGCAATCAGCCCCAGCATTTT | CASSAGHGNQPQHF
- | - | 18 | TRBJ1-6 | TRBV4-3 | TGCGCCAGCAGCCAAGATCAGGCCCACAGCTCCTATAATTCACCCCTCCACTTT | CASSQDQAHSSYNSPLHF
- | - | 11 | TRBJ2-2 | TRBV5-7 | TGTGCCAGCAGCCGCACCGGGGAGCTGTTTTTT | CASSRTGELFF
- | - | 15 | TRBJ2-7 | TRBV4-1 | TGCGCCAGCAGGAAGGGGGCGGGGAGCTCCTACGAGCAGTACTTC | CASRKGAGSSYEQYF
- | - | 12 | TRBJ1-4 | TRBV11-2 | TGTGCCAGCAGCTTTGAGGGTGAAAAACTGTTTTTT | CASSFEGEKLFF
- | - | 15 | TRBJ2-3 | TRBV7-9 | TGTGCCAGCAGCGCTCGGGGGACAGGCACAGATACGCAGTATTTT | CASSARGTGTDTQYF
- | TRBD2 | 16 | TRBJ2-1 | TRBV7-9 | TGTGCCAGCAGCACAACCGGGACTAGCGCAACCAATGAGCAGTTCTTC | CASSTTGTSATNEQFF
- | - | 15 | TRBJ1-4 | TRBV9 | TGTGCCAGCAGCGTCGAGGGACAAACTAATGAAAAACTGTTTTTT | CASSVEGQTNEKLFF
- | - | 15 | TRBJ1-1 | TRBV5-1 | TGCGCCAGCAGCCCGAATCAGGGTAGGTGGACTGAAGCTTTCTTT | CASSPNQGRWTEAFF
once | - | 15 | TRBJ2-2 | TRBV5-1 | TGCGCCAGCAGCTTGGGGCAGGGCGGCACCGGGGAGCTGTTTTTT | CASSLGQGGTGELFF
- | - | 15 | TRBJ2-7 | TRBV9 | TGTGCCAGCAGCGTAGGCCAGTTTAATTCCTACGAGCAGTACTTC | CASSVGQFNSYEQYF
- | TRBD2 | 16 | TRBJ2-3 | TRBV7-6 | TGTGCCAGCAGCCTCATAGCGGGGGGCACCCCAGATACGCAGTATTTT | CASSLIAGGTPDTQYF
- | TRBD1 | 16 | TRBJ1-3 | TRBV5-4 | TGTGCCAGCAGCTTCGAGACAGGGGGCTTTGGAAACACCATATATTTT | CASSFETGGFGNTIYF
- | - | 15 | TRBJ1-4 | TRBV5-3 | TGTGCCAGAAGCTTCCGACTGAGCATGTGGGAAAAACTGTTTTTT | CARSFRLSMWEKLFF
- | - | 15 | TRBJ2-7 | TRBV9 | TGTGCCAGCAGCGTGGGATTTGGGAGCTCCTACGAGCAGTACTTC | CASSVGFGSSYEQYF
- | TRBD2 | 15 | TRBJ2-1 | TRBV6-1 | TGTGCCAGCAGTGGGGGACTAGCGGGGGGAAATGAGCAGTTCTTC | CASSGGLAGGNEQFF
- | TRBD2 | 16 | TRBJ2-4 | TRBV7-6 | TGTGCCAGCAGCCAGACTAGCGGGGTTGCCAAAAACATTCAGTACTTC | CASSQTSGVAKNIQYF
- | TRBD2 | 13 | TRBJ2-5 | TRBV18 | TGTGCCAGCGCTACGGGGGGATTTGAGACCCAGTACTTC | CASATGGFETQYF
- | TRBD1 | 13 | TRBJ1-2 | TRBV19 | TGTGCCAGTAGTAACACCGGGACAGAGGTCTACACCTTC | CASSNTGTEVYTF
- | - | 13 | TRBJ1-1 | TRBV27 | TGTGCCAGCAGACGGGCGGGGGGCACTGAAGCTTTCTTT | CASRRAGGTEAFF
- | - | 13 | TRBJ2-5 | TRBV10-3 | TGTGCCATCAAAGGATACAGTGAAGAGAGCCAGTACTTC | CAIKGYSEESQYF